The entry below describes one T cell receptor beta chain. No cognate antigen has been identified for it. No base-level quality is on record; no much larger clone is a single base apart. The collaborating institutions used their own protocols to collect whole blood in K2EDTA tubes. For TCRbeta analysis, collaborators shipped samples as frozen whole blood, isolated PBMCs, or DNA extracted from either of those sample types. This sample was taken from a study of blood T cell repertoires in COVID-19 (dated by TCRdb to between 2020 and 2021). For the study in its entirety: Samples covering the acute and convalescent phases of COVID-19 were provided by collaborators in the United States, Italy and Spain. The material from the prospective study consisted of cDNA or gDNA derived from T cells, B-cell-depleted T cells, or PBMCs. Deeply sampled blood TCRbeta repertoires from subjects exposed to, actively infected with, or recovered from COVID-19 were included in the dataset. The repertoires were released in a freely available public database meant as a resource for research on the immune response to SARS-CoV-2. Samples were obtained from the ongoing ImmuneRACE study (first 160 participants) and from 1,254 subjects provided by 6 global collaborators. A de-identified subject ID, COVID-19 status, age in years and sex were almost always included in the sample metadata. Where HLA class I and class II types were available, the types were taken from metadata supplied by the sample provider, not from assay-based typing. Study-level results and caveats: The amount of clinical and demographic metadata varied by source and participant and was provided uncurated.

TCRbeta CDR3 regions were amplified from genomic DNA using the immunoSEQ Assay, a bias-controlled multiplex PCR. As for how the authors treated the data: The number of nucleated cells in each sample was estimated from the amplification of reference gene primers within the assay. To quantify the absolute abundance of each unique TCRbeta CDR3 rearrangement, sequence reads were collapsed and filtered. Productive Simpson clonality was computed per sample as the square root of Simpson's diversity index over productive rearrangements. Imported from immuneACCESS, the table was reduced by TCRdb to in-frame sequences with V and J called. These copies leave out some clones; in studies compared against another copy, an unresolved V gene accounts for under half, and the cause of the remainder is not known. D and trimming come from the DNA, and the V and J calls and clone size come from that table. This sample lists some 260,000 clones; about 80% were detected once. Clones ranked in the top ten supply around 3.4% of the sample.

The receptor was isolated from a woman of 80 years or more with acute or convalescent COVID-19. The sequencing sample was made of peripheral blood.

The CDR3 is CASSQELEKLFF. The DNA is as follows: TGTGCCAGCAGCCAAGAACTGGAAAAACTGTTTTTT. The chain was built from TRBV14 and TRBJ1-4; the D segment cannot be called with confidence. The germline V gene supplies CDR1 SGHDN and CDR2 FVKESK. Including the terminal cysteine and phenylalanine, the CDR3 comprises 12 residues. Only CDR3 DNA remains: 36 bases, in frame from the first base. The V and J ends are trimmed by 0 bases and 8 bases, leaving 4 bases between them.